The 8 T cell receptor beta chains below all came from one sample that was sequenced in a study of blood T cell repertoires in COVID-19. TCRdb keeps only in-frame clones here, not all; method: immunoSEQ multiplex PCR. The data contain 200,000 to 250,000 clones, roughly nine tenths of them singletons. The specimen sequenced was PBMCs or T cells enriched from blood (not recorded which). Receptor source: a woman in her 50s in a cohort exposed to, infected with or recovered from COVID-19 (not recorded which).

The chain joins TRBV7-3 to TRBJ2-3; no clear D. This CDR3 has 13 amino acids. The germline V gene encodes CDR1 SGHTA and CDR2 FQGTGA. The V end was cut by 4 bases, the J end by 4 bases, with 9 bases between. CDR3 nucleotide sequence: TGTGCCAGCAGCTCCGTCCTCTCAGATACGCAGTATTTT. This gives the protein CASSSVLSDTQYF.

V is TRBV5-6 and J is TRBJ1-6; 9 bases match TRBD1. The CDR3 is 14 amino acids. CDR1 and CDR2 (germline): SGHDT, YYEEEE. The junction had 6 bases not matched to a gene; V was cut back by 4 bases and J by 10 bases. CDR3 DNA sequence: TGTGCCAGCAGCCGGGACAGGGTCGGCTCACCCCTCCACTTT. Protein: CASSRDRVGSPLHF. The full variable domain, its missing parts supplied by reference TRBV5-6 and TRBJ1-6, is DAGVTQSPTHLIKTRGQQVTLRCSPKSGHDTVSWYQQALGQGPQFIFQYYEEEERQRGNFPDRFSGHQFPNYSSELNVNALLLGDSALYLCASSRDRVGSPLHFGNGTRLTVT.

The chain combines TRBV11-3 with TRBJ2-3, with 11 bases aligning to TRBD2. The V segment lost 5 bases and the J segment 7 bases; nucleotides outside the gene matches: 11. This CDR3 is built from 16 residues. Germline loops: CDR1 SGHNT, CDR2 YENEEA. The CDR3 DNA follows: TGTGCCAGCAGCCCGCGGGGTACTAGCGGGGGAAATACGCAGTATTTT. Its translation: CASSPRGTSGGNTQYF. Full variable domain (remainder filled in from reference TRBV11-3 and TRBJ2-3): EAGVVQSPRYKIIEKKQPVAFWCNPISGHNTLYWYLQNLGQGPELLIRYENEEAVDDSQLPKDRFSAERLKGVDSTLKIQPAELGDSAVYLCASSPRGTSGGNTQYFGPGTRLTVL.

This clone appeared a single time. The chain carries TRBV3-1 (or the pseudogene TRBV3-2) and TRBJ1-6; TRBD1 matches at 9 bases. The germline V gene has CDR1 LGHDT and CDR2 YNNKEL (reference sequence). V gave up 5 bases and J gave up 1 base; unmatched junction bases: 3. CDR3 length: 16 residues. The CDR3 DNA sequence: TGTGCCAGCAGCGGACAGGGGTTTTCCTATAATTCACCCCTCCACTTT. It encodes CASSGQGFSYNSPLHF.

CDR3 protein: CASSPDQGGEQFF. The CDR3 DNA sequence: TGTGCCAGCTCACCAGATCAGGGCGGAGAGCAGTTCTTC. This chain uses TRBV18 with TRBJ2-1; a possible D gene is TRBD1 (5 bases). The CDR3 spans 13 residues. Germline V CDR1 and CDR2: KGHSH, LQKENI. V was clipped by 2 bases and J by 10 bases, with 12 bases between them.

The chain joins TRBV12-3 or TRBV12-4 to TRBJ1-1; a weak D match, TRBD1 (6 bases). This CDR3 region has 13 residues. The V gene lost 2 bases and the J gene lost 6 bases, with 10 bases spanning the gap. The CDR3: CASSLLGGAEAFF. In DNA form, the CDR3 reads TGTGCCAGCAGTTTACTAGGGGGTGCTGAAGCTTTCTTT.

The V gene is TRBV19, the J gene TRBJ1-2, with D unresolved. V gave up 4 bases and J gave up 5 bases, with 8 bases separating them. This CDR3 comprises 12 residues. Germline CDR1 LNHDA, CDR2 SQIVND (reference sequence). The CDR3 DNA reads TGTGCCAGTAGTACTTCGGGATATGGCTACACCTTC. Protein: CASSTSGYGYTF.

This clone was observed a single time. The rearrangement uses TRBV7-2 and TRBJ2-3; D perhaps matches TRBD1 (7 bases). The CDR3 covers 16 residues. Trimming left V 11 bases short and J 2 bases short, with 23 bases between. Germline V gives CDR1 SGHTA, CDR2 FQGNSA. CDR3: CAGQKEGALTTDTQYF. In nucleotides, the CDR3 is TGTGCCGGACAGAAGGAGGGGGCCCTAACCACAGATACGCAGTATTTT.